The present T cell receptor (beta chain) was sequenced within a study of CD8 T cells in Susac syndrome. Details on this clonotype: Its antigen is unidentified.

CD8+ and CD4+ T cells taken from blood had their TCR beta sequenced. It was treatment-naive patients with stable or active relapsing-remitting disease who made up the multiple sclerosis controls. 0.5 to 1 ug RNA was reverse transcribed with random hexamers. Multiplex immunoSEQ PCR targeted 54 Vbeta and 13 Jbeta TCR beta segments. TCRdb reanalysed the immunoSEQ multiplex PCR reads using MiXCR and keeps one entry per CDR3 protein. The data contain approximately 110,000 distinct CDR3 sequences, roughly 93% of them singletons. Study observations and caveats: The relatively small number of individuals in the TCR sequencing and HLA analysis was acknowledged by the study.

Sequencing was performed on CD8+ T cells from PBMCs. This clonotype was obtained from a human donor with multiple sclerosis.

The CDR3 DNA reads TGTGCCAGCAGCCGCGCATGGAGCTCCTACAATGAGCAGTTCTTC. Translating gives CASSRAWSSYNEQFF. The genes are TRBV27 and TRBJ2-1; D remains unclear. V gave up 6 bases and J gave up 0 bases, with 12 bases separating them. Germline V gene lookup returns CDR1 MNHEY and CDR2 SMNVEV (reference sequence). CDR3 size: 15 residues.